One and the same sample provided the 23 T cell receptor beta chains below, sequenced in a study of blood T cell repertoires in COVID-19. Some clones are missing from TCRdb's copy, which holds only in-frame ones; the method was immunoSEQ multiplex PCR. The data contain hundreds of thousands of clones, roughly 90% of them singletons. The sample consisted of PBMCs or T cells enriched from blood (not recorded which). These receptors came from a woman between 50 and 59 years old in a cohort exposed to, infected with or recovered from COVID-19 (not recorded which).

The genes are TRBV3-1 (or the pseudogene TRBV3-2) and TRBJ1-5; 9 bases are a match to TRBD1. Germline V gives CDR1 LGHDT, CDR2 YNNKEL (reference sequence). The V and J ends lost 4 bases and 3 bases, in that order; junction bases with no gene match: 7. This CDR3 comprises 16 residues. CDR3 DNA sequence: TGTGCCAGCAGCCCAGGACAGGGGAGGGACAATCAGCCCCAGCATTTT. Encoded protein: CASSPGQGRDNQPQHF.

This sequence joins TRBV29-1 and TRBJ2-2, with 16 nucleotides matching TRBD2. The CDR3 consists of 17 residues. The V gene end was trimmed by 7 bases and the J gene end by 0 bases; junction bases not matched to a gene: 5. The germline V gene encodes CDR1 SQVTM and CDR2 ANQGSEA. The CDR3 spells CSGGTSGGATNTGELFF. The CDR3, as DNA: TGCAGCGGTGGGACTAGCGGGGGGGCCACGAACACCGGGGAGCTGTTTTTT.

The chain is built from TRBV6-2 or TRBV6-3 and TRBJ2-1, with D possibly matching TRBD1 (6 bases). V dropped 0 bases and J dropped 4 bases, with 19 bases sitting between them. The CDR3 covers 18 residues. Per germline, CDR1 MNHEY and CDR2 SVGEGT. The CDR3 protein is CASSYSRNRDTTYNEQFF. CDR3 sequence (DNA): TGTGCCAGCAGTTACTCGAGGAACCGGGACACCACTTACAATGAGCAGTTCTTC.

Here the CDR3 reads CASSARLINYGYTF. CDR3 DNA: TGTGCCAGCAGCGCAAGACTGATTAACTATGGCTACACCTTC. The chain joins TRBV7-2 to TRBJ1-2; D is unclear. Germline CDR1 reads SGHTA; CDR2 reads FQGNSA. V lost 5 bases, J lost 1 base, and 11 bases lay in between. The CDR3 covers 14 residues.

The CDR3 DNA sequence: TGTGCCAGCAGCCTTCGGGGGGGCTACGAGCAGTACTTC. This encodes CASSLRGGYEQYF. The gene calls are TRBV7-9 and TRBJ2-7, with TRBD2 matching over 8 bases. J lost 3 bases, V lost 5 bases, and 3 bases had no gene match. Germline values: CDR1 SEHNR, CDR2 FQNEAQ (reference sequence). The CDR3 totals 13 residues.

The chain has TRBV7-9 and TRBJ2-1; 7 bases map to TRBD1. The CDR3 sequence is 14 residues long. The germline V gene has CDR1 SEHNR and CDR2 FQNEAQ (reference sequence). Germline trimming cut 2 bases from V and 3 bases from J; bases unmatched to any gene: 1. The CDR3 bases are TGTGCCAGCAGCTTATGGGACAGCTACAATGAGCAGTTCTTC. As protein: CASSLWDSYNEQFF.

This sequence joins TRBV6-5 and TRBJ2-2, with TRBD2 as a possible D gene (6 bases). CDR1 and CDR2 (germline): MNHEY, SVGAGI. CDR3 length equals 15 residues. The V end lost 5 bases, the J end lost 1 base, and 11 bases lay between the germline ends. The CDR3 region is CASSTGLLNTGELFF. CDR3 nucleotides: TGTGCCAGCAGTACGGGACTCCTGAACACCGGGGAGCTGTTTTTT.

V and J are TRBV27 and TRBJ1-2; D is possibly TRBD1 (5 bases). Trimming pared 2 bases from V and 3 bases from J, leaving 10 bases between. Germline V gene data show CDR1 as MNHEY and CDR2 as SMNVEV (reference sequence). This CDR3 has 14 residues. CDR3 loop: CASSLVGGYYGYTF. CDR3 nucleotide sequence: TGTGCCAGCAGTTTAGTCGGGGGGTACTATGGCTACACCTTC.

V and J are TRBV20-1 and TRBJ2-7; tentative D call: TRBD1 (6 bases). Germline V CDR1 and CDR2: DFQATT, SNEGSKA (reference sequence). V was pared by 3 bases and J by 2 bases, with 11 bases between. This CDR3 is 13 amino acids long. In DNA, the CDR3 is TGCAGTGCTAGTGGCAGGGGTGCCTACGAGCAGTACTTC. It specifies CSASGRGAYEQYF.

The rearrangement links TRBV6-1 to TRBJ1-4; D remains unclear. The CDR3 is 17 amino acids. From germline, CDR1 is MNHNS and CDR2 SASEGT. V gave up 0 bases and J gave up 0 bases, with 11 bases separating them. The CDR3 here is CASSEAGRRTTNEKLFF. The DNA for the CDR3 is TGTGCCAGCAGTGAAGCAGGCAGGCGCACAACTAATGAAAAACTGTTTTTT.

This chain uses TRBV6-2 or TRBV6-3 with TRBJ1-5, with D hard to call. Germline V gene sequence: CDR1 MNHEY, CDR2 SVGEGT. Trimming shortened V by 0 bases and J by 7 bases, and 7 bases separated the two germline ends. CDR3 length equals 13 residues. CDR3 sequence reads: CASSYSRGQPQHF. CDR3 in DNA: TGTGCCAGCAGTTACTCGAGAGGGCAGCCCCAGCATTTT.

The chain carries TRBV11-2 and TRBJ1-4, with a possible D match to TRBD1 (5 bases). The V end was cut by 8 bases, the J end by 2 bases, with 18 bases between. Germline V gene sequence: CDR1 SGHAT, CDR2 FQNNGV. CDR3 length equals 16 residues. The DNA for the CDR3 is TGTGCCAGCTCCCTTCTAAGGGGCCGTACTAATGAAAAACTGTTTTTT. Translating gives CASSLLRGRTNEKLFF. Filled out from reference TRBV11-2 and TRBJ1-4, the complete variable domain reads EAGVAQSPRYKIIEKRQSVAFWCNPISGHATLYWYQQILGQGPKLLIQFQNNGVVDDSQLPKDRFSAERLKGVDSTLKIQPAKLEDSAVYLCASSLLRGRTNEKLFFGSGTQLSVL.

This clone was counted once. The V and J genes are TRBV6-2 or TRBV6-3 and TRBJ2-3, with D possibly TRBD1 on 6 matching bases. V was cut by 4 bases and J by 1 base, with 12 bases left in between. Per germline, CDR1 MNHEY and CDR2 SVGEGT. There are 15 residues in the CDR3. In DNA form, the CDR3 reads TGTGCCAGCAGTTTTCCCAGGGGAGGCACAGATACGCAGTATTTT. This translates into CASSFPRGGTDTQYF.

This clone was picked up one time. In nucleotides, the CDR3 is TGCAGTGCAAGTACCGGGACAGGGATCAATCAGCCCCAGCATTTT. Translating gives CSASTGTGINQPQHF. This sequence joins TRBV20-1 and TRBJ1-5; 9 bases align to TRBD1. With V trimmed by 6 bases and J by 3 bases, 9 bases remained unmatched. CDR3 length: 15 residues. CDR1 and CDR2 (germline): DFQATT, SNEGSKA (reference sequence).

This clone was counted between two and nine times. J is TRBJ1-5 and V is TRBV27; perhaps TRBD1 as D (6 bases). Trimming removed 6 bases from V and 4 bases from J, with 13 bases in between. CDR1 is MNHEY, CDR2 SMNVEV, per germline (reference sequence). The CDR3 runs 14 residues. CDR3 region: CASRFRGNNQPQHF. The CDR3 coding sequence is TGTGCCAGCAGGTTCAGGGGTAATAATCAGCCCCAGCATTTT.

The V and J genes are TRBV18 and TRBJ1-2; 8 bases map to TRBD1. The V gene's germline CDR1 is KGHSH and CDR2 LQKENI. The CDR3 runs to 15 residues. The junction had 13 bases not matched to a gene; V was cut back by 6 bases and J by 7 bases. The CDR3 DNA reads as TGTGCCAGCTCGGAAAAGACAGGGGAACGTGGTGGCTACACCTTC. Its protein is CASSEKTGERGGYTF.

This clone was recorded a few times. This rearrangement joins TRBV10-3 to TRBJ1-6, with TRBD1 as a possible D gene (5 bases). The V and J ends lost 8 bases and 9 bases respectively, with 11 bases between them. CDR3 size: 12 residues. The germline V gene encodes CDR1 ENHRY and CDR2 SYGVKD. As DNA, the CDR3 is TGTGCCATCGGAGGGGCTAGTTCACCCCTCCACTTT. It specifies CAIGGASSPLHF.

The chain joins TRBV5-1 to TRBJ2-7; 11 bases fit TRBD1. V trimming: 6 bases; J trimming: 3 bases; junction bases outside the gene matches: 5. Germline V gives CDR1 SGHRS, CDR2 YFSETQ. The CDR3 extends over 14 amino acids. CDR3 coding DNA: TGCGCCAGCACCCGGACAGGGGGCGGCTACGAGCAGTACTTC. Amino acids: CASTRTGGGYEQYF.

The CDR3 DNA follows: TGTGCCAGCAGCGCCCTGACAGGGGGGAATGAAAAACTGTTTTTT. Translation: CASSALTGGNEKLFF. The V call is TRBV9, the J call TRBJ1-4; TRBD1 agrees at 9 bases. Trimming at V came to 3 bases and at J to 5 bases, leaving 5 bases not matched to a gene. Germline V lookup: CDR1 SGDLS, CDR2 YYNGEE. The CDR3 length is 15 residues.

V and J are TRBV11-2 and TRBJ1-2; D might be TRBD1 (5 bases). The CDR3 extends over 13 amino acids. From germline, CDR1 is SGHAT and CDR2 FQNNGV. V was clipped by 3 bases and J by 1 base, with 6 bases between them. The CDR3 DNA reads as TGTGCCAGCAGCTTGGGGCTTAACTATGGCTACACCTTC. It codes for CASSLGLNYGYTF.

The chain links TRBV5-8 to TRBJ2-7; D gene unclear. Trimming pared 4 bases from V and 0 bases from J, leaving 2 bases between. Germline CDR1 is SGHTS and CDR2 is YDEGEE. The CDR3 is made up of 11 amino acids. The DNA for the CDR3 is TGTGCCAGCAGCCACTCCTACGAGCAGTACTTC. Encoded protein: CASSHSYEQYF.

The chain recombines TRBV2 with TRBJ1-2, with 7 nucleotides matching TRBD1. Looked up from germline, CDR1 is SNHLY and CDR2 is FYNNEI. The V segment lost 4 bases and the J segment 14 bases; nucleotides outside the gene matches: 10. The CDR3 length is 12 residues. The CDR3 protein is CASSGDLDRQTF. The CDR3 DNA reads TGTGCCAGCAGTGGGGATTTGGACAGGCAGACCTTC.

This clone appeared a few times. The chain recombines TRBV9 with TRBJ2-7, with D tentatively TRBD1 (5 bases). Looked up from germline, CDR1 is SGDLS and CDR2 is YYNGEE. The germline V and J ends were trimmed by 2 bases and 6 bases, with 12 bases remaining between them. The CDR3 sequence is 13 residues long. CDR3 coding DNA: TGTGCCAGCAGCGTTAGTGGAAGGGGCGAGCAGTACTTC. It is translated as CASSVSGRGEQYF.